This T cell receptor beta chain was captured in a study of molecular identifiers for immune sequencing clone quantification. This clonotype was counted many times. Compared with germline, one end of the junction differs, possibly owing to a read error. TCRdb used MiXCR to reprocess the PCR reads, holding one entry per CDR3 protein. The sample has under 800,000 distinct CDR3 sequences; about 25% are singletons. Germline CDR1 MNHEY, CDR2 SMNVEV (reference sequence). The CDR3 runs to 13 residues. Material: naive CD8+ T cells from blood, with Jurkat cell RNA spiked in. Subset specified: FACS-sorted CD8+CD4-CCR7+CD45RA+ naive T cells. This sequence originates from a human donor in good health. Some libraries in this study had Jurkat cell RNA spiked in. The chain couples TRBV27 to TRBJ2-7, with D unclear. CDR3 DNA sequence: TGCGCCAGCAGCTTGGCCGTCTCCTACGAGCAGTACTTC. Its translation: CASSLAVSYEQYF.